Each of the 25 T cell receptor beta chains below was sequenced from the same sample in a study of cytomegalovirus exposure and HLA in healthy donors (TCRdb year 2017). The protocol used for the library was the immunoSEQ multiplex PCR assay. The multiplex PCR relied on a mix of 60 forward primers for TCR Vbeta segments and 13 reverse primers for TCR Jbeta segments. TCRdb took over this immuneACCESS table, retaining in-frame rearrangements with V and J assigned. Such tables are incomplete; in checked studies, under half of the missing clones stem from an unresolved V gene, and the remainder is unexplained. This sample gives some 110,000 clones in total; approximately 76% of them show up just once. The ten biggest clones cover about 16% of the sample. Sequencing used PBMCs. These TCRs come from a man aged 45-65 years in good health and CMV-seropositive.

Points on this clone: A read error may produce the germline difference seen at one junction end. The chain uses TRBV7-9 and TRBJ1-1; tentatively, D is TRBD1 (5 bases). CDR1 and CDR2 (germline): SEHNR, FQNEAQ (reference sequence). The CDR3 is 15 residues long. DNA for the CDR3: TGTTCCAGCAGCCCCCCCCAGGGTAGGAACACTGAAGCTTTCTTT. Translation gives CSSSPPQGRNTEAFF. Using reference TRBV7-9 and TRBJ1-1 for the parts outside the CDR3, the full variable domain is DTGVSQNPRHKITKRGQNVTFRCDPISEHNRLYWYRQTLGQGPEFLTYFQNEAQLEKSRLLSDRFSAERPKGSFSTLEIQRTEQGDSAMYLCSSSPPQGRNTEAFFGQGTRLTVV.

V is TRBV6-1 and J is TRBJ1-1, with 9 bases aligning to TRBD1. Germline V gene sequence: CDR1 MNHNS, CDR2 SASEGT. Trimming took 7 bases from V and 1 from J; bases not matched to a gene: 7. The CDR3 spans 15 residues. The CDR3 protein is CASKRDRVANTEAFF. In nucleotides, the CDR3 is TGTGCCAGCAAGAGGGACAGGGTAGCGAACACTGAAGCTTTCTTT.

In this sample, this clone turned up a few times. The chain carries TRBV27 and TRBJ1-2; possible D gene TRBD1, 5 bases. The V gene's germline CDR1 is MNHEY and CDR2 SMNVEV (reference sequence). CDR3 length: 14 amino acids. V was clipped by 5 bases and J by 2 bases, with 12 bases between them. CDR3: CASSPRGKNYGYTF. The CDR3 DNA sequence: TGTGCCAGCAGTCCACGGGGGAAGAACTATGGCTACACCTTC.

This clone showed up just once. J is TRBJ2-4 and V is TRBV29-1, with D tentatively TRBD1 (5 bases). This CDR3 spans 15 amino acids. V was pared by 3 bases and J by 5 bases, with 17 bases between. The germline V gene has CDR1 SQVTM and CDR2 ANQGSEA. DNA for the CDR3: TGCAGCGTTGAGACAGCTCTTCGCTCTGAAAACATTCAGTACTTC. Translating it yields CSVETALRSENIQYF.

The V and J genes are TRBV19 and TRBJ2-7; tentatively, D is TRBD2 (7 bases). This CDR3 has 17 residues. V was cut by 2 bases and J by 9 bases, with 26 bases left in between. The germline gives CDR1 LNHDA, CDR2 SQIVND (reference sequence). For the CDR3, the DNA is TGTGCCAGTAGTATACCCGGAGAGGGGCGGGAGAGGGGGACGCAGTACTTC. This encodes CASSIPGEGRERGTQYF.

This clone has only a few counts. The DNA of the CDR3 is TGTGCCATCAGGTCCGCGGGGGGGCGTATGGACACTGAAGCTTTCTTT. The encoded protein is CAIRSAGGRMDTEAFF. This chain connects TRBV10-3 to TRBJ1-1, with D perhaps matching TRBD1 (6 bases). V lost 6 bases to trimming and J lost 3 bases, with 20 bases between them. Germline-derived CDR1 and CDR2 are ENHRY and SYGVKD. This CDR3 has 16 residues.

This chain connects TRBV28 to TRBJ2-7; TRBD2 agrees at 9 bases. Germline V CDR1 and CDR2: MDHEN, SYDVKM. The CDR3 has 13 amino acids. V lost 9 bases to trimming and J lost 3 bases; unmatched junction nucleotides: 6. Here the CDR3 reads CASLTSGVYEQYF. CDR3 in DNA: TGTGCCAGTCTGACTAGCGGAGTCTACGAGCAGTACTTC.

The chain joins TRBV7-2 to TRBJ2-7, with 9 bases identical to TRBD1. V was clipped by 6 bases and J by 3 bases; unmatched bases: 15. Per germline, CDR1 SGHTA and CDR2 FQGNSA. The CDR3 length is 17 residues. The CDR3 coding sequence is TGTGCCAGCAGGGTGGGGGGGACAGGGCGAGGAAGCTACGAGCAGTACTTC. Translation gives CASRVGGTGRGSYEQYF.

The chain is built from TRBV7-9 and TRBJ1-2, with 9 bases fitting TRBD1. The junction had 9 bases not matched to a gene; V was cut back by 5 bases and J by 5 bases. Germline values: CDR1 SEHNR, CDR2 FQNEAQ (reference sequence). The CDR3 is 15 amino acids. The CDR3 reads CASSPGDRVEYGYTF. For the CDR3, the DNA is TGTGCCAGCAGCCCGGGGGACAGGGTAGAGTATGGCTACACCTTC.

The rearrangement links TRBV5-1 to TRBJ2-7; 11 bases are shared with TRBD1. Losses at the gene ends were 0 bases for V and 5 bases for J; bases not matched to a gene: 1. This CDR3 has 14 residues. CDR1 is SGHRS, CDR2 YFSETQ, per germline. In DNA form, the CDR3 reads TGCGCCAGCAGCTTGGGGACAGGGGGCAACGAGCAGTACTTC. Residues: CASSLGTGGNEQYF.

This sequence joins TRBV28 and TRBJ2-7; the match to TRBD2 covers 9 bases. Trimming at V came to 2 bases and at J to 3 bases, leaving 2 bases not matched to a gene. The V gene's germline CDR1 is MDHEN and CDR2 SYDVKM. The CDR3 contains 14 residues. DNA of the CDR3: TGTGCCAGCAGTTTACGACTAGCGGACTACGAGCAGTACTTC. It encodes CASSLRLADYEQYF.

V gene TRBV10-3 combines with J gene TRBJ2-5; 7 nucleotides agree with TRBD1. The assigned J gene may be wrong: the sequence end matches TRBJ2-7 better. The CDR3 loop spans 13 amino acids. Germline lookup yields CDR1 ENHRY and CDR2 SYGVKD. The CDR3 DNA reads TGTGCCATCAGCCGGGACAGTAACAACGAGCAGTACTTC. This encodes CAISRDSNNEQYF.

The chain's CDR3 is CASSLEDRDTQYF. As DNA, the CDR3 is TGCGCCAGCAGCTTGGAAGACAGAGATACGCAGTATTTT. The rearrangement joins TRBV5-1 to TRBJ2-3; D may be TRBD1 (5 bases). V was pared by 0 bases and J by 5 bases, with 7 bases between. Germline CDR1 SGHRS, CDR2 YFSETQ. The CDR3 contains 13 residues.

V usage is TRBV5-6 and J usage is TRBJ1-1; D is unclear. Germline V CDR1 and CDR2: SGHDT, YYEEEE. CDR3 size: 14 residues. Trimming took 4 bases from V and 0 from J, leaving 10 bases between them. Here the CDR3 reads CASSPGMMNTEAFF. The CDR3 region has the DNA TGTGCCAGCAGCCCCGGTATGATGAACACTGAAGCTTTCTTT.

The chain joins TRBV6-6 to TRBJ2-1; 12 bases agree with TRBD2. Germline CDR1 is MNHNY and CDR2 is SVGAGI (reference sequence). The CDR3 consists of 15 residues. V shed 2 bases, J shed 4 bases, and the junction held 0 bases outside the gene matches. The CDR3 DNA reads as TGTGCCAGCAGTTACACTAGCGGGGGGTACAATGAGCAGTTCTTC. This gives the protein CASSYTSGGYNEQFF.

CDR3 amino acids: CASSQVWGASGNTGELFF. In DNA form, the CDR3 reads TGCGCCAGCAGCCAAGTTTGGGGGGCTAGCGGTAACACCGGGGAGCTGTTTTTT. This sequence joins TRBV4-1 and TRBJ2-2; a weak D match, TRBD2 (7 bases). Between the trimmed V and J ends, which lost 1 base and 2 bases, there was a span of 17 bases. Germline values: CDR1 MGHRA, CDR2 YSYEKL. This CDR3 spans 18 amino acids.

V gene TRBV6-5 combines with J gene TRBJ1-2; 8 bases align to TRBD1. Trimming took 4 bases from V and 4 from J; bases not matched to a gene: 5. The CDR3 extends over 14 amino acids. In germline, CDR1 is MNHEY, CDR2 SVGAGI. The CDR3 nucleotides read TGTGCCAGCAGTTTGGACAGGGCCCCCTATGGCTACACCTTC. Translated, it gives CASSLDRAPYGYTF.

V and J are TRBV5-1 and TRBJ2-3; 8 bases are a match to TRBD2. V gave up 1 base and J gave up 2 bases; unmatched junction bases: 9. Germline CDR1 SGHRS, CDR2 YFSETQ. The CDR3 loop spans 17 amino acids. The CDR3, as DNA: TGCGCCAGCAGCTTGCCCGATACTAGCGGATACACAGATACGCAGTATTTT. This translates into CASSLPDTSGYTDTQYF.

The V and J genes are TRBV29-1 and TRBJ2-1; a possible D gene is TRBD1 (5 bases). The CDR3 runs 14 residues. Trimming pared 1 base from V and 0 bases from J, leaving 7 bases between. Germline CDR1 SQVTM, CDR2 ANQGSEA. The CDR3 here is CSVEGRVSYNEQFF. For the CDR3, the DNA is TGCAGCGTTGAAGGCAGGGTCTCCTACAATGAGCAGTTCTTC.

This rearrangement joins TRBV6-1 to TRBJ1-2; D gene uncertain. From germline, CDR1 is MNHNS and CDR2 SASEGT. The length of the CDR3 is 12 residues. V was cut by 4 bases and J by 4 bases, with 7 bases left in between. The chain's CDR3 is CASSAGIYGYTF. In DNA form, the CDR3 reads TGTGCCAGCAGTGCCGGGATCTATGGCTACACCTTC.

Regarding this clone: A read error may produce the germline difference seen at one junction end. J is TRBJ2-1 and V is TRBV7-7, with 10 bases aligning to TRBD2. Germline V lookup: CDR1 SSHAT, CDR2 FNYEAQ (reference sequence). The CDR3 covers 18 residues. CDR3 protein: CASSLILVGPGLANEQFF. The CDR3 DNA reads TGTGCTAGCAGCTTAATTCTGGTGGGCCCGGGACTAGCGAACGAGCAGTTCTTC.

The chain joins TRBV29-1 to TRBJ2-7; a possible D gene is TRBD2 (7 bases). Germline-derived CDR1 and CDR2 are SQVTM and ANQGSEA. Trimming stripped 1 base from V and 1 base from J, with 17 bases between. This CDR3 contains 16 residues. CDR3 in DNA: TGCAGCGTTGAAGGGGGGAGGGACACCTTATCCTACGAGCAGTACTTC. Translation gives CSVEGGRDTLSYEQYF.

The genes are TRBV9 and TRBJ2-1, with D possibly TRBD1 on 6 matching bases. Deletions cut 3 bases from V and 6 bases from J, with 16 bases between. The CDR3 is 15 amino acids. Germline V gene lookup returns CDR1 SGDLS and CDR2 YYNGEE. The CDR3 coding sequence is TGTGCCAGCAGCGCCATCAGGGGCAGTTCCAATGAGCAGTTCTTC. The encoded protein is CASSAIRGSSNEQFF.

In this sample, this clone turned up a few times. This chain connects TRBV9 to TRBJ2-3, with 8 bases fitting TRBD2. The CDR3 contains 16 residues. Germline values: CDR1 SGDLS, CDR2 YYNGEE. V lost 0 bases to trimming and J lost 6 bases; unmatched junction nucleotides: 9. CDR3 residues: CASSVATGLDSDTQYF. In nucleotides, the CDR3 is TGTGCCAGCAGCGTAGCTACGGGACTAGATTCCGATACGCAGTATTTT.

The chain is built from TRBV10-2 and TRBJ2-1, with TRBD2 matching over 13 bases. The CDR3 contains 20 residues. After removal of 3 bases from V and 0 bases from J, the junction contained 11 bases not matched to a gene. Germline loops: CDR1 WSHSY, CDR2 SAAADI. CDR3 in amino acids: CASSEPTGTSGISSYNEQFF. For the CDR3, the DNA is TGCGCCAGCAGTGAACCCACCGGGACTAGCGGGATAAGCTCCTACAATGAGCAGTTCTTC.